This TCR beta chain was observed in a study of cytomegalovirus exposure and HLA in healthy donors. Study information: Most donors, 81% of over 300 genotyped, fell in the Caucasian-associated ancestry cluster.

The study ran its PCR with 60 Vbeta and 13 Jbeta primers. Method: immunoSEQ multiplex PCR; TCRdb's copy keeps in-frame clones and lacks some. The profile shows 150,000 to 200,000 clones, over 80% of them singletons. This clone has a single count. Its antigen is not identified. Study conclusions and caveats: Later on, a genetic analysis was performed. It linked a missense variant in DCLRE1C with V- and J-gene trimming of TCR beta. A prior analysis recorded that most TCR beta V segments were productive about 87% or about 30% of the time.

Trimming pared 1 base from V and 4 bases from J, leaving 11 bases between. This CDR3 has 14 amino acids. Germline values: CDR1 LNHNV, CDR2 YYDKDF (reference sequence). Sequenced material: PBMCs. The V and J genes are TRBV15 and TRBJ2-7; maybe TRBD2 (5 bases). The clonotype originates from a girl aged 5 to 17 in good health and CMV-seropositive. CDR3 nucleotides: TGTGCCACCAGCAGAGCCGGATCGGGATACGAGCAGTACTTC. This codes for CATSRAGSGYEQYF.